Below, 8 T cell receptor beta chains from the same sample are listed, as sequenced in a study of circulating CD8 cells and anti-PD-1 response in melanoma. TCR libraries were prepared from around 15 ng of total RNA with the QIAseq Immune Repertoire TCR panel. TCRdb recomputed calls from the reads with MiXCR, one row per CDR3 protein. Among over 300 distinct CDR3 sequences listed, roughly 10% were seen once. Live CD3+CD8+TCRalphabeta+ cells were sorted into four subsets by PD-1 and/or TIGIT. The sample here was CD8+ T cells from PBMCs, taken at baseline or after one month of anti-PD-1 therapy (not recorded which). The receptors originated from a human donor with melanoma.

By proportion, this clonotype is hyperexpanded. The V and J genes are TRBV5-1 and TRBJ2-1; tentatively, D is TRBD2 (5 bases). V lost 4 bases, J lost 0 bases, and 14 bases lay in between. CDR3 length: 16 residues. Germline assignment: CDR1 SGHRS and CDR2 YFSETQ. In DNA form, the CDR3 reads TGCGCCAGCAGCCCGGAGGACGCTAGCTCCTACAATGAGCAGTTCTTC. Translation gives CASSPEDASSYNEQFF. Supplemented by reference TRBV5-1 and TRBJ2-1, the full variable domain reads KAGVTQTPRYLIKTRGQQVTLSCSPISGHRSVSWYQQTPGQGLQFLFEYFSETQRNKGNFPGRFSGRQFSNSRSEMNVSTLELGDSALYLCASSPEDASSYNEQFFGPGTRLTVL.

This clonotype is large in the sample. V and J are TRBV7-9 and TRBJ2-2; maybe TRBD1 (6 bases). The germline V and J ends were trimmed by 5 bases and 6 bases, with 22 bases remaining between them. The CDR3 consists of 17 residues. Germline lookup yields CDR1 SEHNR and CDR2 FQNEAQ (reference sequence). The CDR3 here is CASSTTGILSFPGELFF. In DNA form, the CDR3 reads TGTGCCAGCAGCACAACAGGGATTTTATCGTTCCCCGGGGAGCTGTTTTTT.

This sequence joins TRBV4-1 and TRBJ2-2; no firm D call. V was pared by 1 base and J by 1 base, with 10 bases between. CDR1 and CDR2 (germline): MGHRA, YSYEKL. This CDR3 is built from 16 residues. The CDR3 DNA sequence: TGCGCCAGCAGCCAAGCTTCAACAGAGAACACCGGGGAGCTGTTTTTT. It yields the protein CASSQASTENTGELFF.

The rearrangement uses TRBV19 and TRBJ1-2; D gene uncertain. Looked up from germline, CDR1 is LNHDA and CDR2 is SQIVND (reference sequence). The CDR3 sequence is 13 residues long. V gave up 7 bases and J gave up 4 bases, with 13 bases separating them. CDR3 in amino acids: CASNPRLTYGYTF. In nucleotides, the CDR3 is TGTGCCAGTAACCCCCGTTTAACCTATGGCTACACCTTC.

This clonotype is judged large. The chain uses TRBV9 and TRBJ2-1, with D perhaps TRBD1 or TRBD2 (5 bases each). Germline-derived CDR1 and CDR2 are SGDLS and YYNGEE. The V end lost 1 base, the J end lost 5 bases, and 13 bases lay between the germline ends. The CDR3 loop spans 15 amino acids. CDR3 sequence reads: CASSVWGSIDNEQFF. DNA of the CDR3: TGTGCCAGCAGCGTATGGGGGAGCATAGACAATGAGCAGTTCTTC.

Relative to its sample, this clonotype is large. The genes are TRBV4-3 and TRBJ1-2; possible D gene TRBD1, 6 bases. The germline V gene encodes CDR1 LGHNA and CDR2 YSLEER. Trimming removed 6 bases from V and 5 bases from J, with 22 bases in between. This CDR3 comprises 16 residues. The CDR3 region is CASRNKIGGLEYGYTF. The CDR3 DNA is TGCGCCAGCAGGAACAAGATAGGGGGATTGGAGTATGGCTACACCTTC.

Within the sample, this clonotype is medium-sized. V usage is TRBV27 and J usage is TRBJ1-2; possible D gene TRBD1, 5 bases. CDR1 MNHEY and CDR2 SMNVEV come from the germline V gene (reference sequence). The CDR3 contains 12 residues. The germline V and J ends were trimmed by 4 bases and 7 bases, with 10 bases remaining between them. The CDR3 is CASSSLGGGYTF. In DNA form, the CDR3 reads TGTGCCAGCAGTTCCCTCGGGGGTGGCTACACCTTC.

Comment on this clonotype: A far larger clone is off by one base, so a read error is likely. The CDR3 sequence: CASSPEDASSYNEQYF. CDR3 sequence (DNA): TGCGCCAGCAGCCCGGAGGACGCTAGCTCCTACAATGAGCAGTACTTC. The chain carries TRBV5-1 and TRBJ2-7; possibly TRBD2 for D (5 bases). V was trimmed by 4 bases and J by 7 bases, leaving 24 bases between them. CDR1 is SGHRS and CDR2 is YFSETQ in the germline V gene. The CDR3 spans 16 residues.